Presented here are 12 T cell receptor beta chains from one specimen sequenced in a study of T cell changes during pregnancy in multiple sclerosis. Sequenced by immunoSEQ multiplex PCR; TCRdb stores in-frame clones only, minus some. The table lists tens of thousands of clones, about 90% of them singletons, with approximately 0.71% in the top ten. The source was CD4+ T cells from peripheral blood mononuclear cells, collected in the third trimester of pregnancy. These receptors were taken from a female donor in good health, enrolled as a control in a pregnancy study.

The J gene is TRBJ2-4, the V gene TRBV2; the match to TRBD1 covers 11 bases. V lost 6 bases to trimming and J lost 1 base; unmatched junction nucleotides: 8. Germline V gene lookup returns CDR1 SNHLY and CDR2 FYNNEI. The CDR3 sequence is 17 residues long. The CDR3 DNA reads TGTGCCAGCAGCCGGGACAGGGGGGGAGAGGCCAAAAACATTCAGTACTTC. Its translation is CASSRDRGGEAKNIQYF.

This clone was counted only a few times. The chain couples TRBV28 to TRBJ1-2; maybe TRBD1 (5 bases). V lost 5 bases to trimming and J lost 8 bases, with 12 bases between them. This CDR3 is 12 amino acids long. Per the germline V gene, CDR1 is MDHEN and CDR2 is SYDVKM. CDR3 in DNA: TGTGCCAGCAGTCCCGCGGGGCGAGGCTACACCTTC. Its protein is CASSPAGRGYTF.

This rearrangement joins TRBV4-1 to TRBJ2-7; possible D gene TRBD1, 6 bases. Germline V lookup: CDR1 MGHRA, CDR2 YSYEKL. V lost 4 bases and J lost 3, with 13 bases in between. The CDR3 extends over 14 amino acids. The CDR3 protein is CASSRQGQGYEQYF. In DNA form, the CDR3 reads TGCGCCAGCAGCCGTCAGGGGCAGGGCTACGAGCAGTACTTC.

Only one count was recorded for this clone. DNA for the CDR3: TGCAGCGTTTCGACTGGGAGCTCCTACAATGAGCAGTTCTTC. Translating gives CSVSTGSSYNEQFF. V usage is TRBV29-1 and J usage is TRBJ2-1, with a weak D call TRBD2 (5 bases). The CDR3 has 14 amino acids. V lost 5 bases, J lost 0 bases, and 11 bases lay in between. Germline CDR1 SQVTM, CDR2 ANQGSEA.

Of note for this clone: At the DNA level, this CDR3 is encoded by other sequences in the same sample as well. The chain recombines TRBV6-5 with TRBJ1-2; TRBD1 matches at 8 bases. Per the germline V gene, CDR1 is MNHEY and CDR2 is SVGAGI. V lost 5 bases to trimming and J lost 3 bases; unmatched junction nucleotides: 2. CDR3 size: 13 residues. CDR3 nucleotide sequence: TGTGCCAGCAGTCGGACAGGGCACTATGGCTACACCTTC. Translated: CASSRTGHYGYTF.

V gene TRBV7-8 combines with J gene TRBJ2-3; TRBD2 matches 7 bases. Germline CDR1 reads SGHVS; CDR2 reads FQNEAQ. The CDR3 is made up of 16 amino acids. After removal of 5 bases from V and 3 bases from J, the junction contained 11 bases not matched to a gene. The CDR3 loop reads CASSPGGGSWTDTQYF. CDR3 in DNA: TGTGCCAGCAGCCCCGGCGGGGGTTCGTGGACAGATACGCAGTATTTT. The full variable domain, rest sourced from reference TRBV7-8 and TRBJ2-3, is GAGVSQSPRYKVAKRGQDVALRCDPISGHVSLFWYQQALGQGPEFLTYFQNEAQLDKSGLPSDRFFAERPEGSVSTLKIQRTQQEDSAVYLCASSPGGGSWTDTQYFGPGTRLTVL.

CDR3 bases: TGTGCCAGCAGCTCGGTTCATAATTCACCCCTCCACTTT. This encodes CASSSVHNSPLHF. The chain links TRBV5-6 to TRBJ1-6; D remains unclear. Trimming removed 3 bases from V and 5 bases from J, with 6 bases in between. Germline loops: CDR1 SGHDT, CDR2 YYEEEE. There are 13 residues in the CDR3.

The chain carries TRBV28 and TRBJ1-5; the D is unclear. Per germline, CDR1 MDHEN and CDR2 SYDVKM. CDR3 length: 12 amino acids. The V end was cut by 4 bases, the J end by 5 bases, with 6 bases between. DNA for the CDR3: TGTGCCAGCAGTTCTGTTCATCAGCCCCAGCATTTT. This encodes CASSSVHQPQHF.

The CDR3 DNA follows: TGTGCCATTTCCACAGGGGGGGGCTACGAGCAGTACTTC. Its protein is CAISTGGGYEQYF. This chain uses TRBV30 with TRBJ2-7, with D possibly being TRBD1 (8 bases). This CDR3 comprises 13 residues. Germline CDR1 is GTSNPN and CDR2 is SVGIG (reference sequence). V shed 8 bases and J shed 3 bases, with 17 bases lying between them.

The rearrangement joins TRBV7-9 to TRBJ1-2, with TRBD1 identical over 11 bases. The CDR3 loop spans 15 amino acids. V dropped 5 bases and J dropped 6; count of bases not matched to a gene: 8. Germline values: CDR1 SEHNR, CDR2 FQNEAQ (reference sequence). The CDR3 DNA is TGTGCCAGCAGCCCGCTGGACAGGGGGCGAAATGGCTACACCTTC. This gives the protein CASSPLDRGRNGYTF.

The CDR3 nucleotides are TGTGCCAGCAGCTTGGGACAGGGTATGGGTAGCGAAAAACTGTTTTTT. As protein: CASSLGQGMGSEKLFF. The chain combines TRBV7-8 with TRBJ1-4, with 9 bases that match TRBD1. This CDR3 contains 16 residues. The V and J ends lost 3 bases and 8 bases, in that order; junction bases with no gene match: 10. CDR1 and CDR2 (germline): SGHVS, FQNEAQ.

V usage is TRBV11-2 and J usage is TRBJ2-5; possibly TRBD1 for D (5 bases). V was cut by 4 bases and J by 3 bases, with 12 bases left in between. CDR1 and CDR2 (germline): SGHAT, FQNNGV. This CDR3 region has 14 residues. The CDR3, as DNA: TGTGCCAGCAGCTCACACGCAGGGAAAGAGACCCAGTACTTC. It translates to CASSSHAGKETQYF.